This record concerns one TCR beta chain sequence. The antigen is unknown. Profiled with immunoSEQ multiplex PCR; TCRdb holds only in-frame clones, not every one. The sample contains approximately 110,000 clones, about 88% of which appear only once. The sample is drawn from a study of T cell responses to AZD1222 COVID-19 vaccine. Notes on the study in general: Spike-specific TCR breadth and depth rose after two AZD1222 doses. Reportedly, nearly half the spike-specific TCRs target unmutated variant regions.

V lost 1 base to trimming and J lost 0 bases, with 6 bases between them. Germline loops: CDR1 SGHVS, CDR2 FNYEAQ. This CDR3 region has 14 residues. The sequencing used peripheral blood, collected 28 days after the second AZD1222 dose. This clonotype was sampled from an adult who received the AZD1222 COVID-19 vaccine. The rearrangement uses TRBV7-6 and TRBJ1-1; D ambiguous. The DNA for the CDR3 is TGTGCCAGCAGCTTAGGAGGAGTGAACACTGAAGCTTTCTTT. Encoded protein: CASSLGGVNTEAFF.